This T cell receptor (beta chain) was captured by sequencing in a study of T cells in Graves' hyperthyroidism and ophthalmopathy. Many counts were recorded for this clonotype. TCR beta CDR3 region amplification was performed from RNA transcripts. When the TCR CDR3 underwent first-round RT-PCR, the HTBI primer set was used. TCRdb used MiXCR to reprocess the multiplex PCR reads, holding one entry per CDR3 protein. In the table there are approximately 430,000 distinct CDR3 sequences, 15% to 19% of which are singletons. Over 18 months, lack of ophthalmopathy progression marked Graves' hyperthyroidism as stable. V was pared by 9 bases and J by 6 bases, with 16 bases between. The CDR3 runs 13 residues. CDR1 and CDR2 (germline): SEHNR, FQNEAQ (reference sequence).

The receptor comes from a young woman with Graves' hyperthyroidism. The chain employs TRBV7-9 and TRBJ2-3; D gene unclear. Specimen: blood. The CDR3 nucleotides read TGTGCCAGTTTGACTTGGGGTGTCGATACGCAGTATTTT. This encodes CASLTWGVDTQYF.